The source of this TCR beta chain is a study of blood T cell repertoires in COVID-19. Study summary: From T cells, B-cell-depleted T cells, or PBMCs came the material, which was cDNA or gDNA.

The method was immunoSEQ multiplex PCR; TCRdb's version includes in-frame clones alone and lacks a portion of them. The top ten clones hold roughly 2.6% of a sample with approximately 320,000 clones, roughly 90% of them seen once. Germline CDR1 reads MNHEY; CDR2 reads SMNVEV (reference sequence). The CDR3 extends over 14 amino acids. The germline V and J ends were trimmed by 7 bases and 7 bases, with 19 bases remaining between them. The receptor comes from a man between 60 and 75 years old who had recovered from COVID-19. Sequenced: PBMCs or T cells enriched from blood (not recorded which). The rearrangement joins TRBV27 to TRBJ1-2, with a tentative D call TRBD1 (6 bases). Here the CDR3 DNA reads TGTGCCAGCAAGGTCGGTACAGGGCATGGTGGCTACACCTTC. Its translation: CASKVGTGHGGYTF.